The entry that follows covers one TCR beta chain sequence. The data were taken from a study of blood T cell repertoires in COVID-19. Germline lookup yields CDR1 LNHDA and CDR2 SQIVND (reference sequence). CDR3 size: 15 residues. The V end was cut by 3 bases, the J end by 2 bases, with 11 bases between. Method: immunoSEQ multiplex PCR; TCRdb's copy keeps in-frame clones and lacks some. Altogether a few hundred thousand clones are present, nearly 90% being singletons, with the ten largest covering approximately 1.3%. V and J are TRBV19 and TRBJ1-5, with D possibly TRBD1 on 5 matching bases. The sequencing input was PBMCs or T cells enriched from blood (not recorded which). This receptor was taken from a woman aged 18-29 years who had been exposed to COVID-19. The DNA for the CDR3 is TGTGCCAGTAGTATTGGGGGGGTGGGCAATCAGCCCCAGCATTTT. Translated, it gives CASSIGGVGNQPQHF.